This T cell receptor beta chain was sequenced for a study of cytomegalovirus exposure and HLA in healthy donors. Comment on this clone: No antigen is known for it.

The assay was immunoSEQ multiplex PCR, and TCRdb's table has in-frame clones only and misses some. The table records approximately 240,000 clones, about 93% of them present only once. Study conclusions and caveats: It was reported that the classifier diagnosed cytomegalovirus status with high specificity and sensitivity in both the original and validation cohorts.

The origin of this receptor is a woman aged 18-29 years in good health and CMV-seronegative. Material for sequencing was PBMCs.

CDR3 region: CASSGPGNEQFF. CDR3 DNA sequence: TGTGCCAGCAGCGGCCCAGGCAATGAGCAGTTCTTC. The V and J genes are TRBV11-2 and TRBJ2-1; D not resolved. V shed 5 bases and J shed 6 bases, with 8 bases lying between them. CDR1 is SGHAT and CDR2 is FQNNGV in the germline V gene. CDR3 length: 12 amino acids.